The source of this T cell receptor beta chain is a study of blood T cell repertoires in COVID-19. Whole-study context: The United States, Italy and Spain provided the acute and convalescent COVID-19 samples.

The germline V and J ends were trimmed by 2 bases and 7 bases, with 15 bases remaining between them. The CDR3 consists of 15 residues. Germline CDR1 reads MNHNY; CDR2 reads SVGAGI (reference sequence). This table comes from immunoSEQ multiplex PCR, and its TCRdb copy is limited to in-frame clones, with some not included. This sample carries 150,000 to 200,000 clones, about four fifths of them seen once, and the ten largest clones take more than 7.5%. The chain links TRBV6-6 to TRBJ1-5; a possible D gene is TRBD1 (5 bases). Sequences were obtained from peripheral blood. This clonotype was obtained from a woman in her sixties or seventies with COVID-19, enrolled during active disease. The CDR3 is CASSYEGGDEQPQHF. The CDR3 DNA reads TGTGCCAGCAGTTACGAAGGCGGGGACGAGCAGCCCCAGCATTTT.